This passage covers 4 T cell receptor beta chains from one sample sequenced in a study of vaccination and CD4 T cells after COVID-19. These receptors have no identified antigens. The Oncomine TCR Beta short-read assay sequenced DNA from cultured CD4+ T cells. TCRdb recomputed calls from the PCR reads with MiXCR, one row per CDR3 protein. The sample holds more than 2,500 distinct CDR3 sequences, approximately 80% seen once. Documented treatment: approximately 10-day PBMC culture with coronavirus spike peptide pools or control peptides (ViraFEST assay). Sequencing was done on a sample of CD4+ T cells from blood, cultured in vitro. These receptors were obtained from a human donor who had recovered from COVID-19.

This clonotype was found once. The chain couples TRBV12-3 or TRBV12-4 to TRBJ2-2; TRBD2 agrees at 9 bases. The CDR3 has 18 residues. V lost 6 bases to trimming and J lost 6 bases; unmatched junction nucleotides: 17. CDR3 nucleotides: TGTGCCAGCAGGTCCGGGGTGGGCGGGGGGGCCGGTCCCGGGGAGCTGTTTTTT. Translation: CASRSGVGGGAGPGELFF.

The chain combines TRBV25-1 with TRBJ2-5, with D unresolved. V was pared by 5 bases and J by 1 base, with 11 bases between. There are 14 residues in the CDR3. Looked up from germline, CDR1 is MGHDK and CDR2 is SYGVNS. The CDR3 DNA follows: TGTGCCAGCAGTTCCCCGGGCAGCCAAGAGACCCAGTACTTC. Protein: CASSSPGSQETQYF.

The V and J genes are TRBV6-1 and TRBJ2-1, with 7 bases that match TRBD2. J was trimmed by 3 bases and V by 3 bases; bases with no gene match: 2. Per germline, CDR1 MNHNS and CDR2 SASEGT. The CDR3 spans 14 residues. Here the CDR3 reads CASSEGGGYNEQFF. The CDR3 nucleotides are TGTGCCAGCAGTGAGGGGGGGGGCTACAATGAGCAGTTCTTC.

This clonotype was seen a handful of times. This CDR3 is CASSLTGGEPQHF. CDR3 DNA sequence: TGTGCCAGCAGCTTAACCGGAGGAGAGCCCCAGCATTTT. The chain is built from TRBV7-2 and TRBJ1-5; D not resolved. From germline, CDR1 is SGHTA and CDR2 FQGNSA. The germline V and J ends were trimmed by 2 bases and 8 bases, with 10 bases remaining between them. The CDR3 extends over 13 amino acids.